This T cell receptor beta chain was profiled in a study of T-cell memory formation after mild COVID-19. Per germline, CDR1 LNHDA and CDR2 SQIVND (reference sequence). V lost 6 bases to trimming and J lost 0 bases, with 8 bases between them. The CDR3 totals 13 residues. In its sample, this clonotype was seen a few times. Each CDR3 protein gets one entry after TCRdb re-called the 5' RACE reads with MiXCR. The table includes fewer than 400,000 distinct CDR3 sequences, 10% to 15% detected once. Sequencing was carried out using PBMCs or a T cell subset sorted from them (not recorded which). This TCR was sampled from a man younger than 35 who had mild COVID-19 (a few samples of this study predate the infection). Cell type and time point are not known. The gene calls are TRBV19 and TRBJ2-5, with D possibly TRBD1 on 6 matching bases. The CDR3 spells CASSDRYQETQYF. The CDR3 nucleotides are TGTGCCAGTAGCGACAGGTACCAAGAGACCCAGTACTTC.